Sequencing of this T cell receptor (beta chain) was carried out in a study of blood T cell repertoires in COVID-19 (dated by TCRdb to 2020 to 2021). About the full investigation: Collaborator samples came from the United States, Italy and Spain and covered acute and convalescent phases of COVID-19. The material from the prospective study consisted of cDNA or gDNA derived from T cells, B-cell-depleted T cells, or PBMCs. Deeply sampled blood TCRbeta repertoires from subjects exposed to, actively infected with, or recovered from COVID-19 were included in the dataset. The repertoires were released in a freely available public database meant as a resource for research on the immune response to SARS-CoV-2. The samples were drawn from the first 160 participants of the ongoing ImmuneRACE study and from about 1,200 subjects provided by 6 global collaborators. The sample metadata nearly always contained a de-identified subject ID, COVID-19 status, age in years and sex. Where available, HLA class I and class II types were obtained from metadata supplied by the sample provider rather than from assay-based typing. The investigation overall reported the following: How much clinical and demographic metadata was included differed by source and by participant, and the metadata was provided uncurated.

TCRbeta CDR3 regions were amplified from genomic DNA using the immunoSEQ Assay, a bias-controlled multiplex PCR. As for the original processing: The number of nucleated cells in each sample was estimated by amplification of reference gene primers within the assay. To quantify the absolute abundance of each unique TCRbeta CDR3 rearrangement, sequence reads were collapsed and filtered. For each sample, productive Simpson clonality was calculated as the square root of Simpson's diversity index across productive rearrangements. TCRdb carries this immuneACCESS record with in-frame sequences only. Its versions omit some clonotypes, under half of them owing to an unresolved V gene in the studies checked, with the rest unexplained. V, J and clone size are taken as reported in that table, and D and trimming were inferred from the DNA itself. The table for this sample lists about 190,000 clones; around 89% of them were counted only once. The ten largest clones add up to under 5% of the sample.

Whole blood was collected in K2EDTA tubes by collaborating institutions according to the institutions' own protocols. For TCRbeta analysis, collaborators shipped samples as frozen whole blood, isolated PBMCs, or DNA extracted from either of those sample types. On this clone itself: This clone's antigen is unknown. The sample holds no much larger clone one base away, and base qualities are not on file. Other DNA sequences in this specimen translate into the identical CDR3.

The junction carries 11 bases between V and J, which are trimmed by 5 bases and 3 bases respectively. The germline V gene specifies SGHVS as CDR1 and FQNEAQ as CDR2. The CDR3 contains 13 residues, cysteine and phenylalanine counted. Kept here is only the CDR3 DNA, which spans 39 bases and is read in frame from base 1. The chain is encoded by TRBV7-8 joined to TRBJ2-7; the best D guess is TRBD2, with 6 bases matching. Sequencing used peripheral blood. This receptor was obtained from a human donor in a cohort sampled during active COVID-19. The DNA sequence is as follows: TGTGCCAGCAGCCTCCGGGGGAGCTACGAGCAGTACTTC. Translated, it gives CASSLRGSYEQYF.